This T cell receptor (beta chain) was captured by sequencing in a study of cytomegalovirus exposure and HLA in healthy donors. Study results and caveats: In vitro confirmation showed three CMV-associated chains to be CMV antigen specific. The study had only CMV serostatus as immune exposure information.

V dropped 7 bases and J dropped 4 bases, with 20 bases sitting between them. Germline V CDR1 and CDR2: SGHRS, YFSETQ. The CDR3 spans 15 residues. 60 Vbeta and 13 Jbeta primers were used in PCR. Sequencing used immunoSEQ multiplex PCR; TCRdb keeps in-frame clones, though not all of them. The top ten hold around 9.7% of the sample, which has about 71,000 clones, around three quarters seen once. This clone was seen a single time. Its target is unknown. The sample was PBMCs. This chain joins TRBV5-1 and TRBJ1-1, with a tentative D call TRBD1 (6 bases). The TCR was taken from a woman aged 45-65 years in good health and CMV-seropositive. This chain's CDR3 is CASGEGERGRTEAFF. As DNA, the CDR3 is TGCGCCAGCGGGGAGGGGGAGAGAGGGCGCACTGAAGCTTTCTTT.